The present TCR beta chain was sequenced within a study of regulatory T cells in long-lasting Graves disease. Study summary: Over 5 years of antithyroid drugs with positive TSH receptor antibodies was taken to mean persistent Graves' disease.

V shed 1 base and J shed 7 bases, with 10 bases lying between them. The CDR3 has 13 residues. Germline CDR1 reads LNHDA; CDR2 reads SQIVND (reference sequence). According to the study, TCR beta libraries were built with iRepertoire HTBI primers and CDR3-region Arm-PCR. TCRdb itself ran the multiplex PCR reads through MiXCR, one entry per CDR3 protein. Here the sample spans roughly 450,000 distinct CDR3 sequences, under 25% being singletons. Time point specified: persistent/refractory GD, antithyroid drugs over 5 years with positive TRAb. The TCR library was made from RNA extracted from PBMCs. The rearrangement joins TRBV19 to TRBJ1-2; D ambiguous. The sequenced sample was peripheral blood mononuclear cells (PBMCs), obtained when the disease was refractory, from a patient treated with antithyroid drugs. The TCR originated in a female donor with Graves disease. The CDR3 coding sequence is TGTGCCAGTAGTATAGTAACGGGAGGTGGCTACACCTTC. This sequence encodes CASSIVTGGGYTF.